This T cell receptor beta chain was observed in a study of blood T cell repertoires in COVID-19. Original handling: For nucleated cells, counts were estimated from reference gene primer amplification. The table came from immunoSEQ multiplex PCR; TCRdb's copy has only in-frame clones and leaves some out. The V and J calls and clone size were taken over from that table, and D and trimming were inferred from the DNA. The data contain about 400,000 clones, approximately 87% of them singletons. The CDR3 totals 13 residues. The germline gives CDR1 SGHNT, CDR2 YYREEE (reference sequence). With V trimmed by 5 bases and J by 6 bases, 7 bases remained unmatched.

The sample comprised PBMCs or T cells enriched from blood (not recorded which). This receptor was obtained from a woman between 25 and 40 years old with acute COVID-19. The chain joins TRBV5-4 to TRBJ1-2, with 7 positions matching TRBD1. In DNA form, the CDR3 reads TGTGCCAGCAGGGGGGAAGGGACAGATGGCTACACCTTC. Translating gives CASRGEGTDGYTF.